The 20 T cell receptor beta chains reported below all come from one sample, sequenced in a study of shared clonotypes between healthy human individuals (dated by TCRdb to 2019 to 2021). The protocol used for the library was the immunoSEQ multiplex PCR assay. TCRdb's version of the immuneACCESS table is confined to in-frame rearrangements and falls short of the full clone set. An unresolved V gene accounts for under half of the shortfall where checked; the remainder is of unknown origin. Recorded for this sample are about 680,000 clones; roughly 94% of them occurred a single time. The ten largest clones take up 20% to 25% of the sample. For the CD8 naive samples, CD45RO-negative cells were positively selected for CCR7, yielding a CD45RA+CCR7+ population from which TemRA cells were excluded. The sample comprised naive CD8+ T cells sorted from blood. Read against the paper, the sample's cell subset or site label means: CD45RA+CCR7+. These receptors were collected from a young man in good health.

This sequence joins TRBV7-6 and TRBJ2-3, with D maybe TRBD2 (5 bases). The V end was cut by 3 bases, the J end by 2 bases, with 12 bases between. The germline V gene encodes CDR1 SGHVS and CDR2 FNYEAQ. CDR3 length: 15 amino acids. The CDR3 region has the DNA TGTGCCAGCAGCTTGCGTGGACTCCTCACAGATACGCAGTATTTT. Translated, it gives CASSLRGLLTDTQYF.

This clone has just one count. The chain combines TRBV7-9 with TRBJ1-1; D is undetermined. This CDR3 region has 13 residues. The germline V and J ends were trimmed by 5 bases and 3 bases, with 10 bases remaining between them. Looked up from germline, CDR1 is SEHNR and CDR2 is FQNEAQ (reference sequence). The CDR3 region has the DNA TGTGCCAGCAGCCCCCCAGCGTACACTGAAGCTTTCTTT. As protein: CASSPPAYTEAFF.

The chain joins TRBV7-2 to TRBJ2-7; 7 bases are shared with TRBD2. V was clipped by 3 bases and J by 0 bases; unmatched bases: 5. CDR3 length: 15 amino acids. Germline lookup yields CDR1 SGHTA and CDR2 FQGNSA. The CDR3: CASSFFGRSSYEQYF. DNA of the CDR3: TGTGCCAGCAGCTTTTTCGGGAGGAGCTCCTACGAGCAGTACTTC.

The chain carries TRBV6-5 and TRBJ2-5; D remains unclear. The CDR3 is made up of 14 amino acids. V was pared by 2 bases and J by 5 bases, with 12 bases between. The germline CDR1 and CDR2 sequences are MNHEY and SVGAGI. CDR3 in DNA: TGTGCCAGCAGTTACGGCAGCCTGCTGGAGACCCAGTACTTC. Encoded protein: CASSYGSLLETQYF.

J is TRBJ2-2 and V is TRBV7-6; TRBD1 matches 8 bases. Germline trimming cut 8 bases from V and 1 base from J; bases unmatched to any gene: 12. This CDR3 spans 17 amino acids. Germline loops: CDR1 SGHVS, CDR2 FNYEAQ. The CDR3 nucleotides are TGTGCCAGCCGACGGGACAGGCATCCATTGAACACCGGGGAGCTGTTTTTT. The encoded protein is CASRRDRHPLNTGELFF.

The chain recombines TRBV5-6 with TRBJ2-7; 10 bases align to TRBD2. Germline trimming cut 3 bases from V and 6 bases from J; bases unmatched to any gene: 15. The CDR3 covers 17 residues. CDR1 SGHDT and CDR2 YYEEEE come from the germline V gene. CDR3: CASSSLASGSRSSEQYF. CDR3 DNA: TGTGCCAGCAGCTCGTTGGCTAGCGGGAGTAGGTCGAGCGAGCAGTACTTC.

The chain recombines TRBV6-5 with TRBJ2-7, with D possibly TRBD1 on 6 matching bases. Looked up from germline, CDR1 is MNHEY and CDR2 is SVGAGI. Deletions cut 6 bases from V and 0 bases from J, with 9 bases between. The CDR3 totals 13 residues. Here the CDR3 DNA reads TGTGCCAGCAGAGGACAGAGCTCCTACGAGCAGTACTTC. This encodes CASRGQSSYEQYF.

This clone has just a few counts. The rearrangement joins TRBV6-5 to TRBJ2-7; D possibly matches TRBD1 or TRBD2 (6 bases each). Trimming shortened V by 6 bases and J by 4 bases, and 16 bases separated the two germline ends. Germline-derived CDR1 and CDR2 are MNHEY and SVGAGI. The CDR3 is 14 residues long. Here the CDR3 reads CASSPGVGGYEQYF. DNA for the CDR3: TGTGCCAGCAGCCCAGGAGTAGGGGGGTACGAGCAGTACTTC.

This rearrangement joins TRBV10-2 to TRBJ2-4; 9 bases agree with TRBD2. The CDR3 has 17 amino acids. Germline V lookup: CDR1 WSHSY, CDR2 SAAADI. The trim removed 8 bases at V and 5 bases at J, leaving 16 bases unmatched. The CDR3 reads CASPDRGAGGTQNIQYF. The CDR3 bases are TGCGCCAGCCCTGATCGAGGTGCGGGAGGGACCCAAAACATTCAGTACTTC.

This chain joins TRBV5-1 and TRBJ2-2; TRBD2 agrees at 7 bases. The ends lost 0 bases at V and 6 bases at J; junction bases unmatched: 5. Germline V CDR1 and CDR2: SGHRS, YFSETQ. This CDR3 region has 15 residues. The CDR3 nucleotides read TGCGCCAGCAGCTTGGGCGGGAGCCACGCCGGGGAGCTGTTTTTT. This sequence encodes CASSLGGSHAGELFF.

The chain has TRBV6-5 and TRBJ2-5; 10 nucleotides match TRBD2. V dropped 3 bases and J dropped 6; count of bases not matched to a gene: 7. The CDR3 is made up of 15 amino acids. Germline-derived CDR1 and CDR2 are MNHEY and SVGAGI. CDR3 loop: CASSYSSGRGQTQYF. CDR3 in DNA: TGTGCCAGCAGTTATTCTAGCGGGAGAGGACAGACCCAGTACTTC.

The chain combines TRBV15 with TRBJ2-5; 7 bases match TRBD1. Germline V gene sequence: CDR1 LNHNV, CDR2 YYDKDF (reference sequence). V trimming: 2 bases; J trimming: 0 bases; junction bases outside the gene matches: 9. The CDR3 has 17 amino acids. As DNA, the CDR3 is TGTGCCACCAGCAGACGCTCGCGTACAGGGGACCAAGAGACCCAGTACTTC. Its translation: CATSRRSRTGDQETQYF. The full variable domain, its missing parts supplied by reference TRBV15 and TRBJ2-5, is DAMVIQNPRYQVTQFGKPVTLSCSQTLNHNVMYWYQQKSSQAPKLLFHYYDKDFNNEADTPDNFQSRRPNTSFCFLDIRSPGLGDTAMYLCATSRRSRTGDQETQYFGPGTRLLVL.

The chain links TRBV7-6 to TRBJ2-5; 8 bases are shared with TRBD1. The CDR3 covers 14 residues. Losses at the gene ends were 5 bases for V and 4 bases for J; bases not matched to a gene: 6. Germline CDR1 and CDR2: SGHVS and FNYEAQ. The CDR3: CASSRQGRGETQYF. CDR3 DNA: TGTGCCAGCAGCCGACAGGGGAGAGGAGAGACCCAGTACTTC.

The DNA for the CDR3 is TGTGCCAGCAGTCCAGGGTTTAGCAATCAGCCCCAGCATTTT. As protein: CASSPGFSNQPQHF. The V call is TRBV6-5, the J call TRBJ1-5; tentatively, D is TRBD1 (5 bases). Germline CDR1 reads MNHEY; CDR2 reads SVGAGI. The CDR3 extends over 14 amino acids. V was clipped by 5 bases and J by 0 bases, with 8 bases between them.

This clone was seen just once. This rearrangement joins TRBV19 to TRBJ2-7; the D gene is possibly TRBD1 (6 bases). V lost 1 base to trimming and J lost 0 bases, with 10 bases between them. In germline, CDR1 is LNHDA, CDR2 SQIVND (reference sequence). CDR3 size: 15 residues. CDR3 sequence (DNA): TGTGCCAGTAGTATAGTTGCAGGGGTCTCCTACGAGCAGTACTTC. The encoded protein is CASSIVAGVSYEQYF. Combining the CDR3 with reference TRBV19 and TRBJ2-7 gives the whole variable domain DGGITQSPKYLFRKEGQNVTLSCEQNLNHDAMYWYRQDPGQGLRLIYYSQIVNDFQKGDIAEGYSVSREKKESFPLTVTSAQKNPTAFYLCASSIVAGVSYEQYFGPGTRLTVT.

The V and J genes are TRBV9 and TRBJ2-3; TRBD2 matches 12 bases. CDR1 and CDR2 (germline): SGDLS, YYNGEE. The CDR3 extends over 20 amino acids. The V and J ends lost 3 bases and 3 bases, in that order; junction bases with no gene match: 17. Here the CDR3 DNA reads TGTGCCAGCAGCGACCCAGGGGGAGCTAGCGGGAGGGCCGGGACAGATACGCAGTATTTT. Translating gives CASSDPGGASGRAGTDTQYF.

V gene TRBV29-1 combines with J gene TRBJ2-5, with D perhaps TRBD1 (6 bases). The CDR3 sequence is 12 residues long. CDR1 and CDR2 (germline): SQVTM, ANQGSEA. Deletions cut 5 bases from V and 3 bases from J, with 10 bases between. In nucleotides, the CDR3 is TGCAGCGTTAGGACAGTGGAAGAGACCCAGTACTTC. As protein: CSVRTVEETQYF. Full variable domain (outside the CDR3, taken from reference TRBV29-1 and TRBJ2-5): SAVISQKPSRDICQRGTSLTIQCQVDSQVTMMFWYRQQPGQSLTLIATANQGSEATYESGFVIDKFPISRPNLTFSTLTVSNMSPEDSSIYLCSVRTVEETQYFGPGTRLLVL.

This chain connects TRBV5-1 to TRBJ2-1, with D tentatively TRBD2 (5 bases). Trimming left V 4 bases short and J 7 bases short, with 12 bases between. The V gene's germline CDR1 is SGHRS and CDR2 YFSETQ. The CDR3 runs to 13 residues. The CDR3 region is CASSPDSGNEQFF. The DNA of the CDR3 is TGCGCCAGCAGCCCGGACTCGGGGAATGAGCAGTTCTTC.

The chain employs TRBV7-3 and TRBJ2-1; no clear D. The CDR3 extends over 13 amino acids. Germline V gene data show CDR1 as SGHTA and CDR2 as FQGTGA. V lost 1 base and J lost 9, with 10 bases in between. The CDR3 loop reads CASSLMGSVEQFF. In nucleotides, the CDR3 is TGTGCCAGCAGCTTAATGGGTAGTGTTGAGCAGTTCTTC.

The chain recombines TRBV7-3 with TRBJ1-1; D unclear. The CDR3 contains 17 residues. CDR1 and CDR2 from the germline V gene are SGHTA and FQGTGA. With 2 bases removed from V and 2 bases from J, the gap between germline ends came to 18 bases. The CDR3 DNA follows: TGTGCCAGCAGCTTAGGAAGGGATTTTTTCAGAAACACTGAAGCTTTCTTT. Translation: CASSLGRDFFRNTEAFF.